Each of the 28 T cell receptor beta chains below was sequenced from the same sample in a study of blood T cell repertoires in COVID-19. Measured with immunoSEQ multiplex PCR; TCRdb has only the in-frame clones, and not every one. The sample yields under 90,000 clones, 88% seen once. Sequencing was performed on peripheral blood. Source of these receptors: a man between 65 and 80 years old with active or convalescent COVID-19.

CDR3 nucleotide sequence: TGTGCCAGCAGCTCCTCCGGGACAGGGAACACCGGGGAGCTGTTTTTT. It yields the protein CASSSSGTGNTGELFF. The chain joins TRBV9 to TRBJ2-2; 8 bases line up with TRBD1. This CDR3 spans 16 amino acids. V shed 4 bases and J 1 base; nucleotides not matched to a gene: 6. Germline-derived CDR1 and CDR2 are SGDLS and YYNGEE.

This clone was recorded only once. V usage is TRBV6-5 and J usage is TRBJ2-2, with 7 nucleotides matching TRBD1. Per the germline V gene, CDR1 is MNHEY and CDR2 is SVGAGI. V dropped 6 bases and J dropped 8; count of bases not matched to a gene: 9. The CDR3 contains 14 residues. CDR3 nucleotide sequence: TGTGCCAGCAGACCGACAGGGCCGGCGGGGGAGCTGTTTTTT. Encoded protein: CASRPTGPAGELFF.

The genes are TRBV7-2 and TRBJ2-2, with 10 bases aligning to TRBD1. The germline CDR1 and CDR2 sequences are SGHTA and FQGNSA. Unmatched junction bases numbered 7, after V lost 6 bases and J lost 6 bases. The CDR3 extends over 15 amino acids. CDR3 nucleotide sequence: TGTGCCAGCAGGACCCGGACAGGGGGAGCCGGGGAGCTGTTTTTT. It specifies CASRTRTGGAGELFF.

V and J are TRBV3-1 (or the pseudogene TRBV3-2) and TRBJ2-3, with no clear D. The CDR3 length is 12 residues. V was shortened by 1 base and J by 4 bases, with 3 bases between the two germline ends. Per the germline V gene, CDR1 is LGHDT and CDR2 is YNNKEL (reference sequence). CDR3 nucleotide sequence: TGTGCCAGCAGCCAAGCCGCAGATACGCAGTATTTT. Translating gives CASSQAADTQYF.

The V call is TRBV6-2 or TRBV6-3, the J call TRBJ2-1; perhaps TRBD1 as D (6 bases). V shed 2 bases and J shed 9 bases, with 29 bases lying between them. The germline gives CDR1 MNHEY, CDR2 SVGEGT. There are 19 residues in the CDR3. This CDR3 reads CASSYNRSPGTRFLSEQFF. The DNA of the CDR3 is TGTGCCAGCAGTTACAACCGGAGCCCCGGGACACGTTTTCTTAGTGAGCAGTTCTTC.

The chain combines TRBV3-1 (or the pseudogene TRBV3-2) with TRBJ1-5; the match to TRBD1 covers 10 bases. This CDR3 contains 13 residues. J lost 5 bases, V lost 8 bases, and 3 bases had no gene match. Germline V gene sequence: CDR1 LGHDT, CDR2 YNNKEL (reference sequence). In nucleotides, the CDR3 is TGTGCCAGCTCCGGGACAGGGGATCAGCCCCAGCATTTT. Its protein product is CASSGTGDQPQHF.

The table lists this clone with a few counts. The chain couples TRBV5-1 to TRBJ2-7; D is ambiguous. V was clipped by 0 bases and J by 4 bases, with 14 bases between them. Germline V CDR1 and CDR2: SGHRS, YFSETQ. The CDR3 totals 15 residues. CDR3 DNA: TGCGCCAGCAGCTTGGAGTTAGCAGCAAATTACGAGCAGTACTTC. Its protein product is CASSLELAANYEQYF.

V is TRBV7-3 and J is TRBJ2-3; D might be TRBD2 (5 bases). Germline assignment: CDR1 SGHTA and CDR2 FQGTGA. V lost 1 base, J lost 1 base, and 6 bases lay in between. This CDR3 has 14 amino acids. CDR3 coding DNA: TGTGCCAGCAGCTTAATGGGAGGCACAGATACGCAGTATTTT. Encoded protein: CASSLMGGTDTQYF.

CDR3 DNA sequence: TGTGCCAGCAGTTACGGCGGCCCGACGAACACTGAAGCTTTCTTT. Amino acids: CASSYGGPTNTEAFF. This rearrangement joins TRBV6-6 to TRBJ1-1; D is unresolved. V gave up 2 bases and J gave up 1 base, with 11 bases separating them. Germline V gene data show CDR1 as MNHNY and CDR2 as SVGAGI (reference sequence). The length of the CDR3 is 15 residues.

This clone is categorized as medium-sized. V usage is TRBV3-1 (or the pseudogene TRBV3-2) and J usage is TRBJ1-6; D is undetermined. CDR1 is LGHDT and CDR2 is YNNKEL in the germline V gene (reference sequence). CDR3 length: 15 residues. V was trimmed by 0 bases and J by 9 bases, leaving 12 bases between them. This chain's CDR3 is CASSQEGARTSPLHF. DNA of the CDR3: TGTGCCAGCAGCCAAGAGGGAGCCCGAACTTCACCCCTCCACTTT.

The rearrangement joins TRBV5-1 to TRBJ2-2; perhaps TRBD1 as D (6 bases). Germline CDR1 SGHRS, CDR2 YFSETQ. The V end was cut by 4 bases, the J end by 5 bases, with 15 bases between. This CDR3 comprises 15 residues. The CDR3 region has the DNA TGCGCCAGCAGCCCCCAGGGGCTTGGGACCGGGGAGCTGTTTTTT. Its protein product is CASSPQGLGTGELFF. Based on the CDR3 plus reference TRBV5-1 and TRBJ2-2, the full variable domain is KAGVTQTPRYLIKTRGQQVTLSCSPISGHRSVSWYQQTPGQGLQFLFEYFSETQRNKGNFPGRFSGRQFSNSRSEMNVSTLELGDSALYLCASSPQGLGTGELFFGEGSRLTVL.

This clone was detected only a few times. The rearrangement uses TRBV6-2 or TRBV6-3 and TRBJ2-7; 8 nucleotides agree with TRBD2. The CDR3 has 14 amino acids. Germline CDR1 reads MNHEY; CDR2 reads SVGEGT. With V trimmed by 7 bases and J by 5 bases, 10 bases remained unmatched. For the CDR3, the DNA is TGTGCCAGCACCCCAAGCGGGAGTTCTCACGAGCAGTACTTC. Encoded protein: CASTPSGSSHEQYF.

V usage is TRBV5-1 and J usage is TRBJ2-5; a weak D match, TRBD2 (5 bases). V lost 4 bases and J lost 5, with 12 bases in between. The CDR3 extends over 13 amino acids. Germline assignment: CDR1 SGHRS and CDR2 YFSETQ. CDR3 region: CASSPLAMETQYF. The CDR3, as DNA: TGCGCCAGCAGCCCTCTAGCCATGGAGACCCAGTACTTC. The variable domain in full, completed from reference TRBV5-1 and TRBJ2-5, reads KAGVTQTPRYLIKTRGQQVTLSCSPISGHRSVSWYQQTPGQGLQFLFEYFSETQRNKGNFPGRFSGRQFSNSRSEMNVSTLELGDSALYLCASSPLAMETQYFGPGTRLLVL.

The chain uses TRBV18 and TRBJ1-4; D ambiguous. Germline V gene data show CDR1 as KGHSH and CDR2 as LQKENI. The CDR3 has 16 residues. The ends were cut back, 2 bases at V and 0 bases at J, with 10 bases in the middle. CDR3 sequence (DNA): TGTGCCAGCTCACCAGAACAGCCTGCAACTAATGAAAAACTGTTTTTT. It encodes CASSPEQPATNEKLFF.

V is TRBV6-5 and J is TRBJ2-7; 11 bases map to TRBD2. The junction had 6 bases not matched to a gene; V was cut back by 7 bases and J by 4 bases. The germline V gene has CDR1 MNHEY and CDR2 SVGAGI. The CDR3 is made up of 14 amino acids. The CDR3 spells CASNRGLADYEQYF. CDR3 sequence (DNA): TGTGCCAGCAACAGGGGACTAGCGGATTACGAGCAGTACTTC.

The genes are TRBV5-1 and TRBJ2-1; TRBD2 aligns across 15 bases. The CDR3 has 18 residues. The germline V gene has CDR1 SGHRS and CDR2 YFSETQ. V was pared by 3 bases and J by 9 bases, with 13 bases of the junction left unmatched. The CDR3 is CASSSGLAGGISSGEQFF. The CDR3 bases are TGCGCCAGCAGCTCGGGACTAGCGGGAGGTATATCAAGTGGTGAGCAGTTCTTC.

The chain combines TRBV15 with TRBJ2-2; tentatively, D is TRBD1 (6 bases). V was cut by 4 bases and J by 1 base, with 10 bases left in between. CDR1 is LNHNV, CDR2 YYDKDF, per germline (reference sequence). The CDR3 consists of 15 residues. CDR3 DNA sequence: TGTGCCACCAGCAAAGGACAGTTGAACACCGGGGAGCTGTTTTTT. Amino acid sequence: CATSKGQLNTGELFF.

The rearrangement uses TRBV24-1 and TRBJ2-2; 7 bases are a match to TRBD2. Germline V gene sequence: CDR1 KGHDR, CDR2 SFDVKD. The V gene end was trimmed by 4 bases and the J gene end by 3 bases; junction bases not matched to a gene: 4. This CDR3 contains 15 residues. The CDR3 loop reads CATSEPGRYTGELFF. CDR3 nucleotides: TGTGCCACCAGTGAACCCGGGAGGTACACCGGGGAGCTGTTTTTT.

J is TRBJ2-5 and V is TRBV5-8; 15 nucleotides line up with TRBD2. This CDR3 has 17 residues. Trimming at V came to 4 bases and at J to 5 bases, leaving 9 bases not matched to a gene. Germline V lookup: CDR1 SGHTS, CDR2 YDEGEE. In DNA form, the CDR3 reads TGTGCCAGCAGCCTCGGACTAGCGGGAGGGCCGGGGGAGACCCAGTACTTC. This translates into CASSLGLAGGPGETQYF.

V usage is TRBV19 and J usage is TRBJ1-1; 8 positions agree with TRBD1. Germline V gene data show CDR1 as LNHDA and CDR2 as SQIVND (reference sequence). There are 15 residues in the CDR3. V lost 8 bases and J lost 3; bases outside the gene matches: 11. The DNA for the CDR3 is TGTGCCAGTCAAACAATTATACAGGGGGACACTGAAGCTTTCTTT. As protein: CASQTIIQGDTEAFF.

V is TRBV10-1 and J is TRBJ2-3; a weak D match, TRBD2 (5 bases). The germline gives CDR1 WNHNN, CDR2 SYGVQD (reference sequence). The CDR3 has 12 residues. The V end lost 6 bases, the J end lost 4 bases, and 8 bases lay between the germline ends. In DNA, the CDR3 is TGCGCCAGCAGCGGGAATGCAGATACGCAGTATTTT. It translates to CASSGNADTQYF.

The V gene is TRBV2, the J gene TRBJ1-5, with a possible D match to TRBD1 (6 bases). V dropped 5 bases and J dropped 6 bases, with 17 bases sitting between them. The CDR3 totals 15 residues. In germline, CDR1 is SNHLY, CDR2 FYNNEI. The CDR3 bases are TGTGCCAGCAGTAAGGGACAAAAACTGGGTCAGCCCCAGCATTTT. Translation: CASSKGQKLGQPQHF. The full variable domain, completed using reference TRBV2 and TRBJ1-5, is EPEVTQTPSHQVTQMGQEVILRCVPISNHLYFYWYRQILGQKVEFLVSFYNNEISEKSEIFDDQFSVERPDGSNFTLKIRSTKLEDSAMYFCASSKGQKLGQPQHFGDGTRLSIL.

This chain links TRBV7-2 with TRBJ2-5; a possible D gene is TRBD1 (5 bases). CDR3 size: 15 residues. Trimming removed 5 bases at V and 2 bases at J, with 15 bases between. Germline assignment: CDR1 SGHTA and CDR2 FQGNSA. The CDR3 nucleotides are TGTGCCAGCAGCCTGGGCAGGGTCAATCAAGAGACCCAGTACTTC. Protein: CASSLGRVNQETQYF. The full variable domain, rest sourced from reference TRBV7-2 and TRBJ2-5, is GAGVSQSPSNKVTEKGKDVELRCDPISGHTALYWYRQSLGQGLEFLIYFQGNSAPDKSGLPSDRFSAERTGGSVSTLTIQRTQQEDSAVYLCASSLGRVNQETQYFGPGTRLLVL.

J is TRBJ1-2 and V is TRBV5-4; D perhaps matches TRBD1 (6 bases). Germline CDR1 and CDR2: SGHNT and YYREEE (reference sequence). This CDR3 region has 13 residues. V lost 5 bases and J 8 bases, leaving 16 bases between the germline ends. CDR3 protein: CASRQGTEGGYTF. The DNA for the CDR3 is TGTGCCAGCAGACAGGGCACAGAAGGAGGCTACACCTTC.

The genes are TRBV6-5 and TRBJ1-4; tentative D call: TRBD1 (5 bases). The CDR3 runs to 14 residues. V lost 6 bases and J lost 0, with 8 bases in between. Germline V gives CDR1 MNHEY, CDR2 SVGAGI. CDR3 amino acids: CASRDSATNEKLFF. CDR3 coding DNA: TGTGCCAGCAGAGACAGTGCAACTAATGAAAAACTGTTTTTT.

This chain connects TRBV2 to TRBJ1-5, with D possibly being TRBD1 (5 bases). Germline lookup yields CDR1 SNHLY and CDR2 FYNNEI. V was cut by 6 bases and J by 4 bases, with 7 bases left in between. The CDR3 has 12 amino acids. CDR3 amino acids: CASSPGNQPQHF. The CDR3 nucleotides read TGTGCCAGCAGCCCAGGGAATCAGCCCCAGCATTTT. The complete variable domain, with remaining parts taken from reference TRBV2 and TRBJ1-5, reads EPEVTQTPSHQVTQMGQEVILRCVPISNHLYFYWYRQILGQKVEFLVSFYNNEISEKSEIFDDQFSVERPDGSNFTLKIRSTKLEDSAMYFCASSPGNQPQHFGDGTRLSIL.

This sequence joins TRBV10-3 and TRBJ2-2, with a possible D match to TRBD2 (7 bases). V was trimmed by 4 bases and J by 3 bases, leaving 18 bases between them. Germline V gene sequence: CDR1 ENHRY, CDR2 SYGVKD. The CDR3 runs to 17 residues. The CDR3 DNA reads TGTGCCATCAGTGGGGCATCGGGGGGCTTGGACACCGGGGAGCTGTTTTTT. It translates to CAISGASGGLDTGELFF.

J is TRBJ2-1 and V is TRBV5-6; 8 bases line up with TRBD2. CDR1 and CDR2 from the germline V gene are SGHDT and YYEEEE. The CDR3 is made up of 15 amino acids. The V and J ends lost 0 bases and 7 bases, in that order; junction bases with no gene match: 6. The CDR3 protein is CASSLAVAGWNEQFF. As DNA, the CDR3 is TGTGCCAGCAGCTTGGCGGTAGCGGGATGGAATGAGCAGTTCTTC. Filled out from reference TRBV5-6 and TRBJ2-1, the complete variable domain reads DAGVTQSPTHLIKTRGQQVTLRCSPKSGHDTVSWYQQALGQGPQFIFQYYEEEERQRGNFPDRFSGHQFPNYSSELNVNALLLGDSALYLCASSLAVAGWNEQFFGPGTRLTVL.